This TCR beta chain stems from a study of OX40 agonist ivuxolimab in advanced cancers. Looking at the study overall: Ivuxolimab, which targeted the costimulatory receptor OX40 (CD134), was an agonistic, fully human IgG2 monoclonal antibody. Intravenous ivuxolimab was administered to patients every 2 weeks at six dose levels: 0.01, 0.1, 0.3, 1.5, 3 and 10 mg/kg. Of the roughly 52 dose-escalation patients, hepatocellular carcinoma was present in around 20, melanoma in approximately 15, renal cell carcinoma in 9 and head and neck cancer in 9. A male proportion of under 85% and a mean age of about 60 years, ranging from 23 to 79, were recorded for the dose-escalation cohort. Prior anti-PD-1, anti-PD-L1 or anti-CTLA-4 therapy was permitted, and checkpoint inhibitors had been received by 40% to 50% of dose-escalation patients. Partial responses occurred in three dose-escalation patients: two with cutaneous melanoma and one with hepatocellular carcinoma. The point of sequencing TCRbeta in the periphery was to test whether ivuxolimab changed TCR sequence diversity and drove clonal T-cell expansion. The paper describes the monotherapy dose-escalation part (N of about 50 patients) of the phase I trial of ivuxolimab. Findings and caveats that apply to the study as a whole: Low levels of normalized T-cell clonal expansion were also shown by some nonresponding patients. In the 0.1-3.0 mg/kg groups, partial responders had among the lowest normalized peripheral clonal expansion, particularly in CD8+ T cells. After ivuxolimab, more expanded clones were found on average in CD8+ T cells than in CD4+ T cells. Antigen specificity was not determined for the clonally expanded peripheral T cells. At doses of 0.1 to 3.0 mg/kg, clonal expansion of both CD4+ and CD8+ blood T cells was observed from baseline to week 6.

As to this clone: Which antigen it targets is not known. Within one base of it there is no much larger clone, and no base qualities were kept.

V is clipped by 6 bases and J by 2 bases, and the sequence between their germline boundaries is 13 bases long. The germline V gene supplies CDR1 ENHRY and CDR2 SYGVKD. Reading from cysteine to phenylalanine, the CDR3 counts 14 amino acids. The CDR3 DNA has 42 bases and is translated from base 1. Patients with autoimmune disease history or receiving systemic immunosuppression were excluded from the trial. Peripheral blood for TCR sequencing was collected from all dose cohorts at baseline, on cycle 4 day 1, and on cycle 7 day 1. The samples were taken from a phase I, first-in-human, multicenter, open-label dose-escalation trial of ivuxolimab. Adults with locally advanced or metastatic melanoma, renal cell, hepatocellular, or head and neck squamous cell carcinoma were enrolled in the trial. Before TCR sequencing, CD4+ T cells and CD8+ T cells from peripheral blood were sorted into separate populations.

Genomic DNA was isolated from the sorted cells so that the TCRbeta CDR3 region could be sequenced. TCRbeta CDR3 regions were sequenced using the immunoSEQ Assay. Sourced from immuneACCESS, this table was stored by TCRdb with only in-frame sequences that have V and J called. A share of the clones is absent; for the studies checked, an unresolved V gene accounts for under half, and the remainder has no known explanation. A total of about 40,000 clones appear in this sample, 60% to 80% of them only once. The ten largest clones add up to 20% to 25% of the sample. The clonotype was recovered from an adult with an advanced solid tumor such as melanoma, head and neck, liver or kidney cancer. The material was CD4+ or CD8+ T cells sorted from blood, obtained in a trial of the OX40 agonist ivuxolimab. The chain employs TRBV10-3 and TRBJ2-5; a weak D assignment points to TRBD2 (6 bases agree). The encoded CDR3 is CAISQAGPQETQYF. The sequence in DNA is TGTGCCATCAGCCAAGCGGGCCCTCAAGAGACCCAGTACTTC.